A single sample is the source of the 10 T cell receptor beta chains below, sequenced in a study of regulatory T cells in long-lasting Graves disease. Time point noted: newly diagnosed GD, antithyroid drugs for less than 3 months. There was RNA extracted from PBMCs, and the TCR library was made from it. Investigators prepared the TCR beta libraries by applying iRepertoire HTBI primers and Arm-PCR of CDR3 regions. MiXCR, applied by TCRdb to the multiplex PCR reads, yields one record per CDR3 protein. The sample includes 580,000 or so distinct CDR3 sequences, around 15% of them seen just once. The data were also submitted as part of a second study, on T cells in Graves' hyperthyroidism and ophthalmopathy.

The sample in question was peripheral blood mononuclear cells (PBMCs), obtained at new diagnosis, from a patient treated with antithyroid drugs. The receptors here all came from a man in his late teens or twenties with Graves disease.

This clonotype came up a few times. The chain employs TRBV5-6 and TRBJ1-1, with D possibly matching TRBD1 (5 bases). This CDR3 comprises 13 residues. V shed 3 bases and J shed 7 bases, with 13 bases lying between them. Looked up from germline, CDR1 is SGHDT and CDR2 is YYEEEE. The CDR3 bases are TGTGCCAGCAGCTCCCGGGGGGAACATGAAGCTTTCTTT. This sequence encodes CASSSRGEHEAFF.

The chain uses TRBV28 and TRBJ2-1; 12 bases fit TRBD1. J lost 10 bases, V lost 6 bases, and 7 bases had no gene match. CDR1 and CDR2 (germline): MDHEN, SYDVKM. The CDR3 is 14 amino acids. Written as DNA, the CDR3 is TGTGCCAGCAGACCGGGACAGGGGGCAGAGGAGCAGTTCTTC. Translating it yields CASRPGQGAEEQFF.

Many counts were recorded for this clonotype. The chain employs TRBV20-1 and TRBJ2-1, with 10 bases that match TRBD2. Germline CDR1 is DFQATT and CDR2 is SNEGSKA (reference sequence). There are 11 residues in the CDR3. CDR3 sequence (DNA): TGCAGCGGTGGACTAGCGGACGAGCAGTTCTTC. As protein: CSGGLADEQFF.

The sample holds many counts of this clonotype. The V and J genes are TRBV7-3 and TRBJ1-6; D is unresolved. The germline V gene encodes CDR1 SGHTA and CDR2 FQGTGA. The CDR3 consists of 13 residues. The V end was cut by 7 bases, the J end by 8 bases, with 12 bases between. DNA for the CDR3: TGTGCCAGCAAGGAGGGCGAAGATTCACCCCTCCACTTT. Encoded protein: CASKEGEDSPLHF. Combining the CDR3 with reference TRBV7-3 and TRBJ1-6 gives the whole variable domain GAGVSQTPSNKVTEKGKYVELRCDPISGHTALYWYRQSLGQGPEFLIYFQGTGAADDSGLPNDRFFAVRPEGSVSTLKIQRTERGDSAVYLCASKEGEDSPLHFGNGTRLTVT.

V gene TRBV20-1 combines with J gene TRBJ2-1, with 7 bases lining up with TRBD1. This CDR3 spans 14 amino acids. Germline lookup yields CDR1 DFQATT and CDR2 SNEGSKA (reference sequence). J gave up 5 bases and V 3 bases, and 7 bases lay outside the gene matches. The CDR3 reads CSARDRNVHNEQFF. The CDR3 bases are TGCAGTGCTAGGGACAGGAATGTCCACAATGAGCAGTTCTTC.

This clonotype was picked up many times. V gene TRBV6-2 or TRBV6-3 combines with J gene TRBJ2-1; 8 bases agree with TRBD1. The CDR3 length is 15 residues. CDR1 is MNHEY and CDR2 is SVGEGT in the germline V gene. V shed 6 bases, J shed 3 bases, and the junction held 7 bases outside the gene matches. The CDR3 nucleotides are TGTGCCAGCAGCCCAGACAGGGGCCACTACAATGAGCAGTTCTTC. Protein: CASSPDRGHYNEQFF.

In nucleotides, the CDR3 is TGTGCCAGCAGCGGACAGGGGGCGGATGAAGCTTTCTTT. Its translation: CASSGQGADEAFF. The chain links TRBV12-3 or TRBV12-4 to TRBJ1-1; 11 positions match TRBD1. The CDR3 is 13 residues long. J was trimmed by 7 bases and V by 6 bases; bases with no gene match: 4.

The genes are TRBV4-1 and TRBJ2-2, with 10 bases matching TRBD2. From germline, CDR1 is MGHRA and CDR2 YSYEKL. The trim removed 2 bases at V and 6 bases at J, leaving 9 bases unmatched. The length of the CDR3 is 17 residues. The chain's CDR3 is CASSQSPGTSVSGELFF. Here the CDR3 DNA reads TGCGCCAGCAGCCAATCGCCGGGGACTAGCGTCTCCGGGGAGCTGTTTTTT.

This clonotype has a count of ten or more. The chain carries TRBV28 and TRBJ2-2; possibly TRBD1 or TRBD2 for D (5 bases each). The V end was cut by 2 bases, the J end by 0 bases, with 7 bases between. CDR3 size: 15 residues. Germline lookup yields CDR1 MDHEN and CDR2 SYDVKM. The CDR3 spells CASSLEGTNTGELFF. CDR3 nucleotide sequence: TGTGCCAGCAGTTTAGAGGGGACGAACACCGGGGAGCTGTTTTTT.

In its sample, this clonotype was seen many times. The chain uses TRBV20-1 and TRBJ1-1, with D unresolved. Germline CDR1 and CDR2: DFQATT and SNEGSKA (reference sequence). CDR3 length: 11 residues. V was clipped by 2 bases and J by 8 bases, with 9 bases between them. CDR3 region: CSARTLLEAFF. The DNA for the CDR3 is TGCAGTGCTAGAACCCTACTGGAAGCTTTCTTT.